Here is one T cell receptor (beta chain) with its context. The sample originates from a study of blood T cell repertoires in COVID-19. The assay was immunoSEQ multiplex PCR, and TCRdb's table has in-frame clones only and misses some. Among under 450,000 clones listed, roughly 90% were seen once. Germline CDR1 is SGHAT and CDR2 is FQNNGV. The CDR3 runs 16 residues. With 2 bases removed from V and 0 bases from J, the gap between germline ends came to 14 bases. The TCR sequence derives from a woman between 40 and 55 years old with COVID-19, enrolled during active disease. The gene calls are TRBV11-2 and TRBJ2-7; perhaps TRBD2 as D (5 bases). Sequenced material: peripheral blood. The CDR3 DNA reads TGTGCCAGCAGCTTAAATCCTCGAGGGAACTCCTACGAGCAGTACTTC. The encoded protein is CASSLNPRGNSYEQYF.